A selection of T cell receptor beta chains follows, all from one sample in a study of cytomegalovirus exposure and HLA in healthy donors. TCRdb's copy holds only in-frame clones and misses some; the assay was immunoSEQ multiplex PCR. The sample gives approximately 160,000 clones, about four fifths of which show up once; 7% to 8.5% is in the top ten. The source material was PBMCs. These receptors originate from a male donor in good health and CMV-seropositive. CDR3s include the opening cysteine and the closing phenylalanine or tryptophan. The order of the fields is J gene, clone size, D gene, V gene, CDR3 protein. D genes are given only for firm matches. A row's size may be missing; if present it is once, few, many or a size class.

TRBJ1-6 | NA | TRBD1 | TRBV7-2 | CASSLRTGSDSPLHF
TRBJ1-5 | NA | NA | TRBV2 | CASKASHGAMRNQPQHF
TRBJ1-6 | NA | NA | TRBV6-5 | CASGSYNSPLHF
TRBJ2-3 | NA | TRBD1 | TRBV13 | CASSNRDRGADTQYF
TRBJ2-7 | NA | NA | TRBV27 | CASSRRGGRNEQYF
TRBJ1-2 | NA | NA | TRBV6-5 | CASREGALSYGYTF
TRBJ1-6 | NA | NA | TRBV7-2 | CASSLWEANSPLHF
TRBJ2-2 | NA | TRBD1 | TRBV5-6 | CASSPLGQGIGELFF
TRBJ2-2 | NA | TRBD2 | TRBV5-1 | CASSLATTGGELFF
TRBJ2-4 | once | TRBD2 | TRBV4-1 | CASSPRTSGDSVGAKNIQYF
TRBJ1-2 | NA | NA | TRBV30 | CAWVFGYGYTF
TRBJ1-2 | NA | NA | TRBV10-3 | CAISESRGVGYTF
TRBJ2-7 | NA | NA | TRBV7-2 | CASSLDSHLYEQYF
NA | once | TRBD1 | TRBV4-2 | CASSQVGQGGFEQYF